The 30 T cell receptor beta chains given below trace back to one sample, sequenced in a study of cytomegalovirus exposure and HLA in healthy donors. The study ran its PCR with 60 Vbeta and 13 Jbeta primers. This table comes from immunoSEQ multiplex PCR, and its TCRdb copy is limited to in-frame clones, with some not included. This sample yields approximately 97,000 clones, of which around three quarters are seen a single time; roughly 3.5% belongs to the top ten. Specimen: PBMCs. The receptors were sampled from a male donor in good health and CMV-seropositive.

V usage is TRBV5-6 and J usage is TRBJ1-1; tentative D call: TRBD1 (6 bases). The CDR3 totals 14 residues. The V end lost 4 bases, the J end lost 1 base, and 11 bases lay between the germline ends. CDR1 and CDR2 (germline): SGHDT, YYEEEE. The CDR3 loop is CASSAGTPNTEAFF. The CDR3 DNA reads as TGTGCCAGCAGCGCCGGGACACCGAACACTGAAGCTTTCTTT.

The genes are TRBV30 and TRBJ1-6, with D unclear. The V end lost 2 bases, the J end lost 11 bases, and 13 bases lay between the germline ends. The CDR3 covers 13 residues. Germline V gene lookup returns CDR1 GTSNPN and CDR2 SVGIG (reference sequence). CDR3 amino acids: CAWSRVLLTPLHF. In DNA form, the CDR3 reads TGTGCCTGGAGTCGCGTACTTTTGACACCCCTCCACTTT.

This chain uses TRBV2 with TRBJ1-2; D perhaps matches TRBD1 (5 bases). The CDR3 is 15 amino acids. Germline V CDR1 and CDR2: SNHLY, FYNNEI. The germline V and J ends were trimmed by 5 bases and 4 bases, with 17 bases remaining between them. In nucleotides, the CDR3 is TGTGCCAGCAGTCCCCTAAGGGGCGGTAGCTATGGCTACACCTTC. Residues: CASSPLRGGSYGYTF. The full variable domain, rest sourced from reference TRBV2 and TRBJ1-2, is EPEVTQTPSHQVTQMGQEVILRCVPISNHLYFYWYRQILGQKVEFLVSFYNNEISEKSEIFDDQFSVERPDGSNFTLKIRSTKLEDSAMYFCASSPLRGGSYGYTFGSGTRLTVV.

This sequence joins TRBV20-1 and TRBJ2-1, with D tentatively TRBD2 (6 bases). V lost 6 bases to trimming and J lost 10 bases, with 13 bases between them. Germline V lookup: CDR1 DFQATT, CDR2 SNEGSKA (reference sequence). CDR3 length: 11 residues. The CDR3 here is CSATGGVEQFF. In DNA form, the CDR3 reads TGCAGTGCCACCGGAGGGGTCGAGCAGTTCTTC.

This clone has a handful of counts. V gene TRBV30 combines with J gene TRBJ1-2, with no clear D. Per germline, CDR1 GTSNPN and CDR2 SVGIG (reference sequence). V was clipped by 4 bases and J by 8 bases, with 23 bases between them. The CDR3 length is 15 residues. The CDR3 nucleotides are TGTGCCTGGAAAGTCGGCGCGGGGAGCTGGTGGGGCTACACCTTC. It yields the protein CAWKVGAGSWWGYTF.

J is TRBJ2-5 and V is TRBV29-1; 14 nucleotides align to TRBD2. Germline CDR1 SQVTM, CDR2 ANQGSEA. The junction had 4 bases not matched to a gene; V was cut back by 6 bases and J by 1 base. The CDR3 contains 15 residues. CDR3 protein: CSVRLAGGPQETQYF. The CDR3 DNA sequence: TGCAGCGTCCGACTAGCGGGGGGGCCCCAAGAGACCCAGTACTTC.

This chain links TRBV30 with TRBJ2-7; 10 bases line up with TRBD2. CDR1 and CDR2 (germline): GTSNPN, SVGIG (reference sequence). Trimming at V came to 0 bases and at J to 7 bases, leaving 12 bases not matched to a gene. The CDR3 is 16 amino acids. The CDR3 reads CAWSVRSSGGTKEQYF. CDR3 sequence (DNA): TGTGCCTGGAGTGTAAGGTCTAGCGGGGGTACTAAGGAGCAGTACTTC.

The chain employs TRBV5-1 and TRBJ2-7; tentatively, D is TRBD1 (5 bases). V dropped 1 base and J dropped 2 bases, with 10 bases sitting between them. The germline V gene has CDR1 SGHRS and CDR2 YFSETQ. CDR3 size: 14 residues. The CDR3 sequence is CASSLTGGTYEQYF. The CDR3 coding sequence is TGCGCCAGCAGCTTGACAGGCGGTACCTACGAGCAGTACTTC.

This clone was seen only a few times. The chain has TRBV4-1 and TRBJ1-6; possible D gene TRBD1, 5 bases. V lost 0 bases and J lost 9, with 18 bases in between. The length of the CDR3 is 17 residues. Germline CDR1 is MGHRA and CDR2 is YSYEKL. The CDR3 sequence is CASSQDGGGVFGSPLHF. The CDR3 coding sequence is TGCGCCAGCAGCCAAGACGGCGGAGGGGTCTTCGGTTCACCCCTCCACTTT.

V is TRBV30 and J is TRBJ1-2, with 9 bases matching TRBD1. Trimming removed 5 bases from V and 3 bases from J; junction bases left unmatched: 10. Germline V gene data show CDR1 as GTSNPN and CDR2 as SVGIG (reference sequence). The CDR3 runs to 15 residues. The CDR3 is CAWDRDRDWDYGYTF. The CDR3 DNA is TGTGCCTGGGACCGGGACAGGGATTGGGACTATGGCTACACCTTC. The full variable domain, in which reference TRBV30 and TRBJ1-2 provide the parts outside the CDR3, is SQTIHQWPATLVQPVGSPLSLECTVEGTSNPNLYWYRQAAGRGLQLLFYSVGIGQISSEVPQNLSASRPQDRQFILSSKKLLLSDSGFYLCAWDRDRDWDYGYTFGSGTRLTVV.

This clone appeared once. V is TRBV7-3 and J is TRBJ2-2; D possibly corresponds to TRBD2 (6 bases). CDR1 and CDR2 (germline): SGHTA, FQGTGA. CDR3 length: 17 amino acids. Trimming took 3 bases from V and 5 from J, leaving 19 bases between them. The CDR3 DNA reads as TGTGCCAGCAGCTTGGCGCGGGGTCAGGGCCGGACCGGGGAGCTGTTTTTT. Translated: CASSLARGQGRTGELFF.

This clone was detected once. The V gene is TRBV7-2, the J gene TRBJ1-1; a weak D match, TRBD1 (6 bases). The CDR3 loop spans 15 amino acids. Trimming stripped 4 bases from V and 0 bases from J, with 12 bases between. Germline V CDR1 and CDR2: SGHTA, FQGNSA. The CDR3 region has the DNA TGTGCCAGCAGCTCCTACAGGGAGATGAACACTGAAGCTTTCTTT. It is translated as CASSSYREMNTEAFF.

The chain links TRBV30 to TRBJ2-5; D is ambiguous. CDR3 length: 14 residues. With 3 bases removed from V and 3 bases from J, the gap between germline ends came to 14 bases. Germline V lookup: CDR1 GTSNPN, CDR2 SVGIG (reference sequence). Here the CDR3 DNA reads TGTGCCTGGAGGGGCCAGCCTGGTGAAGAGACCCAGTACTTC. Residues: CAWRGQPGEETQYF.

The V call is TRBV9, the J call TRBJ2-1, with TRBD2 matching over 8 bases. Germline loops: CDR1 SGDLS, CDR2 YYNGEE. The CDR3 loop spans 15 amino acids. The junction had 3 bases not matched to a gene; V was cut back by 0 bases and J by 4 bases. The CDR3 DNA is TGTGCCAGCAGCGTAGACGGGGGGGGTTACAATGAGCAGTTCTTC. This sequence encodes CASSVDGGGYNEQFF.

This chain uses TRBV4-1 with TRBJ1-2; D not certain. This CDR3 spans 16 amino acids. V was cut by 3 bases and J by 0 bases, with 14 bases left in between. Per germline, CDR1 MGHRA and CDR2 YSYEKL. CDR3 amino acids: CASSQPSTLANYGYTF. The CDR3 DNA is TGCGCCAGCAGCCAGCCCAGTACCCTAGCTAACTATGGCTACACCTTC.

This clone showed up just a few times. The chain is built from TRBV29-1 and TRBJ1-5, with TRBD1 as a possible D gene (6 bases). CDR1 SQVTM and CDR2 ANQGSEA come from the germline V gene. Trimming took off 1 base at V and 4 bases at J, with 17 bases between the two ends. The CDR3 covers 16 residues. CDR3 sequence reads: CSVEAIQGTINQPQHF. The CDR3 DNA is TGCAGCGTTGAAGCCATACAGGGTACAATAAATCAGCCCCAGCATTTT.

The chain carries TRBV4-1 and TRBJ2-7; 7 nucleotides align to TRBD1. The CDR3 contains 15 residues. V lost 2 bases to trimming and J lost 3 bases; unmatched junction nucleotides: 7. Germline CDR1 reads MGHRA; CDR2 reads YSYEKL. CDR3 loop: CASSQRGDRDYEQYF. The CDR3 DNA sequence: TGCGCCAGCAGCCAACGGGGTGACAGGGACTACGAGCAGTACTTC.

The CDR3 sequence: CASSLDRAKNQPQHF. CDR3 in DNA: TGTGCCAGCAGCCTGGACAGGGCAAAGAATCAGCCCCAGCATTTT. The chain uses TRBV7-2 and TRBJ1-5, with 8 bases that match TRBD1. V lost 5 bases to trimming and J lost 4 bases; unmatched junction nucleotides: 7. The CDR3 spans 15 residues. Germline V gene data show CDR1 as SGHTA and CDR2 as FQGNSA.

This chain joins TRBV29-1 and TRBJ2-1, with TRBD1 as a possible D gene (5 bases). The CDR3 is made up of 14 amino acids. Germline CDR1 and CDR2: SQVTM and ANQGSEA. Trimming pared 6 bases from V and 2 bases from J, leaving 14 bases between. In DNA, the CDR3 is TGCAGCGTCCCCTCCAGGGTTACCTACAATGAGCAGTTCTTC. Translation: CSVPSRVTYNEQFF.

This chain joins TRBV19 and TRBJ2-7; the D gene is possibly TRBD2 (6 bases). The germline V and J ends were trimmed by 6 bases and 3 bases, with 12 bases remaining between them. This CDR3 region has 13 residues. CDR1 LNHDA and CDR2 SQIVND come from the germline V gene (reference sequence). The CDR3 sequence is CASREGPYYEQYF. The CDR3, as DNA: TGTGCCAGTAGGGAGGGACCTTACTACGAGCAGTACTTC.

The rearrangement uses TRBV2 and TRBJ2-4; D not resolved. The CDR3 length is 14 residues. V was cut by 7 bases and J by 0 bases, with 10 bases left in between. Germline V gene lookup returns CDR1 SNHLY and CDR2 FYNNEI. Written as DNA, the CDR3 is TGTGCCAGCACCCTAGAGGTAGCCAAAAACATTCAGTACTTC. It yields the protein CASTLEVAKNIQYF.

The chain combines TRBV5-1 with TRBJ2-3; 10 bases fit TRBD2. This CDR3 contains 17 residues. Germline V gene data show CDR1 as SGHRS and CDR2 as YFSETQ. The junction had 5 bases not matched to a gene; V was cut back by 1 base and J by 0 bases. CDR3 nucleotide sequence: TGCGCCAGCAGCTTGCCCGGGACTAGCGATAGCACAGATACGCAGTATTTT. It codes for CASSLPGTSDSTDTQYF. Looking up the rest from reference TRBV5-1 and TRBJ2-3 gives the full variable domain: KAGVTQTPRYLIKTRGQQVTLSCSPISGHRSVSWYQQTPGQGLQFLFEYFSETQRNKGNFPGRFSGRQFSNSRSEMNVSTLELGDSALYLCASSLPGTSDSTDTQYFGPGTRLTVL.

This CDR3 reads CAWSVLNGRSSYNSPLHF. CDR3 nucleotides: TGTGCCTGGAGTGTATTAAACGGTCGAAGCTCCTATAATTCACCCCTCCACTTT. V is TRBV30 and J is TRBJ1-6; D unresolved. The CDR3 contains 18 residues. Trimming took off 0 bases at V and 0 bases at J, with 15 bases between the two ends. The germline V gene encodes CDR1 GTSNPN and CDR2 SVGIG (reference sequence). Combining the CDR3 with reference TRBV30 and TRBJ1-6 gives the whole variable domain SQTIHQWPATLVQPVGSPLSLECTVEGTSNPNLYWYRQAAGRGLQLLFYSVGIGQISSEVPQNLSASRPQDRQFILSSKKLLLSDSGFYLCAWSVLNGRSSYNSPLHFGNGTRLTVT.

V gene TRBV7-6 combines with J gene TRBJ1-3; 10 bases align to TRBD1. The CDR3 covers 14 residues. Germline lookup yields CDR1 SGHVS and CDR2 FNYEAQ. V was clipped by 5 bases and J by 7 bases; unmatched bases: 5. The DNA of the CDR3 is TGTGCCAGCAGCGGACAGGGGGGGAGGAACACCATATATTTT. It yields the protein CASSGQGGRNTIYF.

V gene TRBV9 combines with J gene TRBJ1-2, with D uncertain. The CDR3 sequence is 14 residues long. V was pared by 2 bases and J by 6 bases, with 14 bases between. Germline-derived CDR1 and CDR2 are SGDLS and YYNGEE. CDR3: CASSVLAEVNGYTF. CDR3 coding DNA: TGTGCCAGCAGCGTCCTTGCGGAGGTGAATGGCTACACCTTC.

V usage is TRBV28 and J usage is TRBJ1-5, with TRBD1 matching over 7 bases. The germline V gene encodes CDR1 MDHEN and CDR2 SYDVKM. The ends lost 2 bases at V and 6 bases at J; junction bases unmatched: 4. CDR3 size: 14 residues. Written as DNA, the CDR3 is TGTGCCAGCAGTTTAGGACAGGCACCTCAGCCCCAGCATTTT. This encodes CASSLGQAPQPQHF.

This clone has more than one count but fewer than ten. The CDR3 region is CASSLVGSGNQPQHF. CDR3 nucleotides: TGTGCCAGCAGCTTGGTGGGGAGTGGCAATCAGCCCCAGCATTTT. The chain carries TRBV5-5 and TRBJ1-5; D unresolved. V was clipped by 0 bases and J by 2 bases, with 9 bases between them. The CDR3 extends over 15 amino acids. Germline lookup yields CDR1 SGHKS and CDR2 YYEKEE (reference sequence).

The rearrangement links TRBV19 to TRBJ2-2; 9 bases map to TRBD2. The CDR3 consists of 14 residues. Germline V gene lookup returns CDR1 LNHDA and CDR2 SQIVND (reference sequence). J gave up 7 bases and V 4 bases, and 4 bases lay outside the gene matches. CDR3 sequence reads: CASSNLAGNGELFF. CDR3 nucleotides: TGTGCCAGTAGTAATCTAGCGGGGAACGGGGAGCTGTTTTTT.

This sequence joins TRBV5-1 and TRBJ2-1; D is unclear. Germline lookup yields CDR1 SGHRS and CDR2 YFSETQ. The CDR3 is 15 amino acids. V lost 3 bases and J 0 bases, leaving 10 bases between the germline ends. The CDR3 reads CASSSPSGSYNEQFF. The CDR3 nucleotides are TGCGCCAGCAGCTCACCCTCCGGCTCCTACAATGAGCAGTTCTTC. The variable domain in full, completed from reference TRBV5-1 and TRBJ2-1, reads KAGVTQTPRYLIKTRGQQVTLSCSPISGHRSVSWYQQTPGQGLQFLFEYFSETQRNKGNFPGRFSGRQFSNSRSEMNVSTLELGDSALYLCASSSPSGSYNEQFFGPGTRLTVL.

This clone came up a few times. CDR3 DNA sequence: TGTGCCAGTAGTATAGACGACAGAGGCTACGAGCAGTACTTC. Its translation: CASSIDDRGYEQYF. This chain uses TRBV19 with TRBJ2-7; tentative D call: TRBD1 (5 bases). Trimming removed 0 bases from V and 3 bases from J, with 9 bases in between. From germline, CDR1 is LNHDA and CDR2 SQIVND (reference sequence). The CDR3 covers 14 residues.